Listed here is a single T cell receptor (beta chain). These data come from a study of blood T cell repertoires in COVID-19. Profiled with immunoSEQ multiplex PCR; TCRdb holds only in-frame clones, not every one. The sample includes approximately 69,000 clones, approximately 83% of them seen just once. Germline V gene lookup returns CDR1 KGHDR and CDR2 SFDVKD. This CDR3 is built from 19 residues. Unmatched junction bases numbered 8, after V lost 2 bases and J lost 2 bases. The TCR sequence derives from a human donor in a cohort sampled during active COVID-19. The source material was peripheral blood. This chain uses TRBV24-1 with TRBJ2-6; 10 nucleotides align to TRBD1. CDR3 loop: CATSDSRDRGWAGANVLTF. DNA of the CDR3: TGTGCCACCAGTGATTCCCGGGACAGGGGTTGGGCTGGGGCCAACGTCCTGACTTTC.